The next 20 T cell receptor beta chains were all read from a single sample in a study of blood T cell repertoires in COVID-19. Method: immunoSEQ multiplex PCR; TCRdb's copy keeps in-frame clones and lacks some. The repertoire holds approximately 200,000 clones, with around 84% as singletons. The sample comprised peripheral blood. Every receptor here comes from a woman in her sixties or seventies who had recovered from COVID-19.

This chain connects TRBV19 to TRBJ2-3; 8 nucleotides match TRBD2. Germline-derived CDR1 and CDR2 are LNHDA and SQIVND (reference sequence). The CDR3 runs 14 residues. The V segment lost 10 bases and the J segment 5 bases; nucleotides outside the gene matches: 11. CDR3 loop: CATPRGGRGDTQYF. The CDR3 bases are TGTGCCACTCCGCGCGGGGGGCGGGGAGATACGCAGTATTTT.

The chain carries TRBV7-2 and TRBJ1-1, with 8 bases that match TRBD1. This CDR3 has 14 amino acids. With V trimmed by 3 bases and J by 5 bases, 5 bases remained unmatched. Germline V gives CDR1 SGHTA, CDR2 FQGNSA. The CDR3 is CASSFQGAGTEAFF. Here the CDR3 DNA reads TGTGCCAGCAGCTTTCAGGGGGCGGGGACTGAAGCTTTCTTT.

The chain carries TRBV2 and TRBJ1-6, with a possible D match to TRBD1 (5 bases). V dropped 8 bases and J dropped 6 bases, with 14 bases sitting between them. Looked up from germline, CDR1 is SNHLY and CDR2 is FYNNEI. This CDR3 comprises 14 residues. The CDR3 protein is CASSQERGNSPLHF. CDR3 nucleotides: TGTGCCAGCTCCCAGGAAAGGGGTAATTCACCCCTCCACTTT.

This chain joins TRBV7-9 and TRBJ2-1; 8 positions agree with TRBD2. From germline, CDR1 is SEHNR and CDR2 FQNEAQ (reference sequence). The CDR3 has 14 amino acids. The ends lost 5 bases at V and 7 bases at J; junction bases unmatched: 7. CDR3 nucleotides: TGTGCCAGCAGCCCCCCGGGGGGGCGGAATGAGCAGTTCTTC. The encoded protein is CASSPPGGRNEQFF.

CDR3 amino acids: CASSQVATGGVYEQYF. For the CDR3, the DNA is TGCGCCAGCAGCCAAGTGGCAACAGGGGGCGTTTACGAGCAGTACTTC. This chain links TRBV4-1 with TRBJ2-7; 9 nucleotides align to TRBD1. There are 16 residues in the CDR3. The trim removed 1 base at V and 4 bases at J, leaving 8 bases unmatched. Germline CDR1 reads MGHRA; CDR2 reads YSYEKL.

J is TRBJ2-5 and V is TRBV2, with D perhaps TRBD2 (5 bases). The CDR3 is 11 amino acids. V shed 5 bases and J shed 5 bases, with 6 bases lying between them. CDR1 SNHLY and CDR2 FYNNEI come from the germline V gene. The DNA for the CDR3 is TGTGCCAGCAGTTCGGGGGAGACCCAGTACTTC. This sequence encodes CASSSGETQYF.

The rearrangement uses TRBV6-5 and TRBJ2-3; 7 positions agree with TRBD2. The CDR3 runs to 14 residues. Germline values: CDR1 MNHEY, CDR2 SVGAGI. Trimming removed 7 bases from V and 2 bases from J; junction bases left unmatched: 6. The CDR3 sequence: CASTAGLNTDTQYF. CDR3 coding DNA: TGTGCCAGCACGGCGGGACTAAACACAGATACGCAGTATTTT.

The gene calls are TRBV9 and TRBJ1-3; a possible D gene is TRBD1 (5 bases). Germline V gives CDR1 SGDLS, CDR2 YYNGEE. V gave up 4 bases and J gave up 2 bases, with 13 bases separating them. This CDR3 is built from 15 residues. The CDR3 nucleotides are TGTGCCAGCAGCCCCTTTGGGGGGGCTGGAAACACCATATATTTT. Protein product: CASSPFGGAGNTIYF.

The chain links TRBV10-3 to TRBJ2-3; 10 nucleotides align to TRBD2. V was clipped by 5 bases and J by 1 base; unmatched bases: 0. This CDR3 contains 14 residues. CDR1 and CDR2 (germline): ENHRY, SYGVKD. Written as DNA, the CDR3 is TGTGCCATCAGTACTAGCGGGGGCACAGATACGCAGTATTTT. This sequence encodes CAISTSGGTDTQYF.

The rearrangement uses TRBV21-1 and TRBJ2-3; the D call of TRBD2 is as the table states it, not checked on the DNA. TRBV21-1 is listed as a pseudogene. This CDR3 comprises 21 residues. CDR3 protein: CASSQDIEQQTSGGPTDTQYF. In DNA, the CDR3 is TGTGCCAGCAGCCAGGACATCGAACAACAAACTAGCGGGGGCCCCACAGATACGCAGTATTTT.

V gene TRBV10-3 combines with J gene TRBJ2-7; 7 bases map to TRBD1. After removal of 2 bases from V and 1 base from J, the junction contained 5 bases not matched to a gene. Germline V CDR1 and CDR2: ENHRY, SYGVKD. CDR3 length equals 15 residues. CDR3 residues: CAISEHGQESYEQYF. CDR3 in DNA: TGTGCCATCAGTGAGCACGGACAGGAGTCCTACGAGCAGTACTTC.

The CDR3 DNA reads as TGTGCCAGTAGTCGGGGAGGGGAGCCGAACACCGGGGAGCTGTTTTTT. Encoded protein: CASSRGGEPNTGELFF. The genes are TRBV19 and TRBJ2-2; 7 bases align to TRBD2. Germline lookup yields CDR1 LNHDA and CDR2 SQIVND (reference sequence). With 5 bases clipped from V and 0 bases from J, the junction kept 6 bases outside the gene matches. The CDR3 is 16 amino acids.

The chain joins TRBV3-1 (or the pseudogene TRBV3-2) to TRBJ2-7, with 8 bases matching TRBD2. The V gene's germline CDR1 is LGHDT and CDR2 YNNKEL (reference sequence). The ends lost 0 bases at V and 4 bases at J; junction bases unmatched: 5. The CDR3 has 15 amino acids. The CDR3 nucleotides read TGTGCCAGCAGCCAAGATACACTAGCGGTATACGAGCAGTACTTC. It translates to CASSQDTLAVYEQYF.

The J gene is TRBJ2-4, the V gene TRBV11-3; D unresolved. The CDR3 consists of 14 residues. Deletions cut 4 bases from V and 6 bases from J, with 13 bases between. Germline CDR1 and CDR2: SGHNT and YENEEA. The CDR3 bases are TGTGCCAGCAGCTCCACCTCCCTCGGAAACATTCAGTACTTC. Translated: CASSSTSLGNIQYF.

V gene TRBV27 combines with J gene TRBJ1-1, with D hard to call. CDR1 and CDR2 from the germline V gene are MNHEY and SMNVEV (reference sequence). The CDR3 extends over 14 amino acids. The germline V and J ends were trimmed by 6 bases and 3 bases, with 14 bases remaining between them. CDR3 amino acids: CASSSQGRDTEAFF. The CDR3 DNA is TGTGCCAGCAGCTCTCAAGGGAGGGACACTGAAGCTTTCTTT.

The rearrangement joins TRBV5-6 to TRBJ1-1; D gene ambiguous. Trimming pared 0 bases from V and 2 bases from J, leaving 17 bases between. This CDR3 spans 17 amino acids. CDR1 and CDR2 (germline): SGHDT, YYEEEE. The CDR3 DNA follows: TGTGCCAGCAGCTTGGGACTCCGGTTGCCGGTAAACACTGAAGCTTTCTTT. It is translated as CASSLGLRLPVNTEAFF.

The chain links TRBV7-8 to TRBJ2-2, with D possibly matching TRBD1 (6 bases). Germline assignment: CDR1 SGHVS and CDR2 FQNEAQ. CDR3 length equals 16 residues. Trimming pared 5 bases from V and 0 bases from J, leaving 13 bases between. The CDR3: CASSARTATNTGELFF. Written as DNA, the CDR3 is TGTGCCAGCAGCGCCCGGACAGCCACGAACACCGGGGAGCTGTTTTTT.

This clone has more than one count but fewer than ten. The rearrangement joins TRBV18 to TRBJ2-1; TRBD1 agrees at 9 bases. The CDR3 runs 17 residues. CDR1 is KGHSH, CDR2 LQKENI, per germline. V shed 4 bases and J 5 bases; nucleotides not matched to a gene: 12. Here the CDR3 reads CASSRYTGTGPNNEQFF. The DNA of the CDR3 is TGTGCCAGCTCACGTTACACCGGGACAGGGCCAAACAATGAGCAGTTCTTC.

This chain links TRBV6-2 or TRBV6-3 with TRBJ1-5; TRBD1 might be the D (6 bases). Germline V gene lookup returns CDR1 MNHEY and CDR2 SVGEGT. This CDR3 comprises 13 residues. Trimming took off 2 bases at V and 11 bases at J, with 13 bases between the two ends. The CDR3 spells CASSYETGRAQHF. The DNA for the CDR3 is TGTGCCAGCAGTTACGAGACAGGACGCGCCCAGCATTTT.

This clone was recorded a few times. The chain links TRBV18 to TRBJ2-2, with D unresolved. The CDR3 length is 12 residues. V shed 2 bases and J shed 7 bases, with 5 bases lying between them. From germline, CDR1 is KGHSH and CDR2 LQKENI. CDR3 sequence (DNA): TGTGCCAGCTCACCAGAGGACGGGGAGCTGTTTTTT. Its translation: CASSPEDGELFF.